This entry lists 26 T cell receptor beta chains sequenced from one sample in a study of synovial regulatory T cells in juvenile arthritis. The data were produced by immunoSEQ multiplex PCR, yet TCRdb's version contains in-frame clones alone and is incomplete. The sample includes 1,500 to 2,000 clones. Synovial fluid was collected with matched peripheral blood from each patient with active arthritis. The sample was Treg cells from the synovium. Receptors originate from a donor younger than 30 with juvenile idiopathic arthritis.

This clone is called medium-sized based on its frequency. This rearrangement joins TRBV19 to TRBJ1-5. Germline values: CDR1 LNHDA, CDR2 SQIVND (reference sequence). There are 14 residues in the CDR3. Only the protein sequence is given. CDR3 sequence reads: CASSIMGVGQPQHF. The full variable domain, with the rest looked up from reference TRBV19 and TRBJ1-5, is DGGITQSPKYLFRKEGQNVTLSCEQNLNHDAMYWYRQDPGQGLRLIYYSQIVNDFQKGDIAEGYSVSREKKESFPLTVTSAQKNPTAFYLCASSIMGVGQPQHFGDGTRLSIL.

By frequency, this clone registers large (0.1 to 1%). The chain joins TRBV19 to TRBJ1-4; TCRdb names TRBD1, which stays unverified in the absence of DNA. CDR1 LNHDA and CDR2 SQIVND come from the germline V gene (reference sequence). This CDR3 region has 15 residues. Only the protein is on record. CDR3: CASSTPGQGREKLFF.

This clone registers medium-sized by frequency. V gene TRBV5-8 combines with J gene TRBJ1-1. The CDR3 runs 16 residues. A DNA sequence was not provided. Germline V gene sequence: CDR1 SGHTS, CDR2 YDEGEE. The CDR3 sequence: CASSMRVLGVGTEAFF.

V and J are TRBV9 and TRBJ2-1; TCRdb picks TRBD1, but there is no DNA to check that call. CDR3 length: 13 residues. The record lacks a DNA sequence. Germline CDR1 SGDLS, CDR2 YYNGEE. CDR3: CASSVAGQAEQFF. Drawing the rest from reference TRBV9 and TRBJ2-1, the complete variable domain is DSGVTQTPKHLITATGQRVTLRCSPRSGDLSVYWYQQSLDQGLQFLIQYYNGEERAKGNILERFSAQQFPDLHSELNLSSLELGDSALYFCASSVAGQAEQFFGPGTRLTVL.

Frequency places this clone as medium-sized. The CDR3 loop is CASSWGLAGVDTQYF. This sequence joins TRBV5-4 and TRBJ2-3; absent DNA, TCRdb's TRBD2 call cannot be checked. Germline values: CDR1 SGHNT, CDR2 YYREEE (reference sequence). The CDR3 consists of 15 residues. No DNA was logged.

Measured by frequency, this clone is medium-sized (0.01 to 0.1%). This chain links TRBV5-1 with TRBJ2-3; the D call from TCRdb, TRBD2, cannot be confirmed without DNA. The CDR3 is made up of 16 amino acids. No nucleotide data were recorded. Germline V gives CDR1 SGHRS, CDR2 YFSETQ. The CDR3 spells CASSLFVGGSTDTQYF. Filled out from reference TRBV5-1 and TRBJ2-3, the complete variable domain reads KAGVTQTPRYLIKTRGQQVTLSCSPISGHRSVSWYQQTPGQGLQFLFEYFSETQRNKGNFPGRFSGRQFSNSRSEMNVSTLELGDSALYLCASSLFVGGSTDTQYFGPGTRLTVL.

Judged by frequency, this clone is medium-sized. V and J are TRBV5-1 and TRBJ1-1. CDR3 size: 16 residues. DNA is not recorded here. Per the germline V gene, CDR1 is SGHRS and CDR2 is YFSETQ. CDR3 loop: CASSPGRDGMNTEAFF.

Considering frequency, this clone is medium-sized. This chain links TRBV6-1 with TRBJ1-3; TCRdb indicates TRBD1, and absent DNA this call remains unverified. Germline lookup yields CDR1 MNHNS and CDR2 SASEGT. The CDR3 consists of 14 residues. The DNA is unrecorded. The CDR3 sequence is CASSGQGFGNTIYF.

V usage is TRBV7-9 and J usage is TRBJ2-7; TCRdb proposes TRBD1, but this gene call is untestable without DNA. Germline values: CDR1 SEHNR, CDR2 FQNEAQ (reference sequence). The CDR3 contains 12 residues. Only the protein sequence is given. The CDR3 loop is CASSLFDRARNF.

The chain has TRBV6-1 and TRBJ2-3; TCRdb proposes TRBD2, but this gene call is untestable without DNA. Per germline, CDR1 MNHNS and CDR2 SASEGT. The length of the CDR3 is 15 residues. The protein alone is recorded here. The CDR3 sequence is CASSGWYSSTDTQYF.

This clone registers medium-sized (0.01 to 0.1%) by frequency. This chain links TRBV18 with TRBJ1-2; TCRdb returns TRBD1, unconfirmable since there is no DNA. CDR3 length equals 14 residues. This entry has no DNA. CDR1 and CDR2 from the germline V gene are KGHSH and LQKENI. CDR3: CASSPLGQGMGYTF. Based on the CDR3 plus reference TRBV18 and TRBJ1-2, the full variable domain is NAGVMQNPRHLVRRRGQEARLRCSPMKGHSHVYWYRQLPEEGLKFMVYLQKENIIDESGMPKERFSAEFPKEGPSILRIQQVVRGDSAAYFCASSPLGQGMGYTFGSGTRLTVV.

This clone is called medium-sized based on its frequency. The V and J genes are TRBV30 and TRBJ2-7; TCRdb's assignment of TRBD2 cannot be checked, as there is no DNA. The CDR3 length is 15 residues. The DNA is unrecorded. CDR1 GTSNPN and CDR2 SVGIG come from the germline V gene (reference sequence). The CDR3 sequence: CAWSALNGVSYEQYF.

Considering frequency, this clone is medium-sized. This chain uses TRBV7-9 with TRBJ1-3; the D gene TCRdb calls, TRBD1, cannot be checked with no DNA. The germline V gene encodes CDR1 SEHNR and CDR2 FQNEAQ (reference sequence). This CDR3 region has 15 residues. A DNA sequence was not provided. The chain's CDR3 is CASSLMGQGGNTIYF.

Frequency places this clone as medium-sized. The CDR3 here is CASSSGFFDYGYTF. This chain uses TRBV28 with TRBJ1-2; TCRdb returns TRBD1, unconfirmable since there is no DNA. The V gene's germline CDR1 is MDHEN and CDR2 SYDVKM. This CDR3 is built from 14 residues. The record lacks a DNA sequence.

This clone shows up as medium-sized by frequency. The rearrangement uses TRBV25-1 and TRBJ2-6; the D call from TCRdb, TRBD2, cannot be confirmed without DNA. The V gene's germline CDR1 is MGHDK and CDR2 SYGVNS. The CDR3 is 17 residues long. The record lacks a DNA sequence. The CDR3 sequence: CASSENGLSSGANVLTF.

This sequence joins TRBV28 and TRBJ2-1; TCRdb selects TRBD2, and the lack of DNA leaves this call unchecked. The germline CDR1 and CDR2 sequences are MDHEN and SYDVKM. The CDR3 is 16 residues long. The coding DNA is unavailable. The CDR3 loop reads CASSFLTSGGYNEQLF. Using reference TRBV28 and TRBJ2-1 for the parts outside the CDR3, the full variable domain is DVKVTQSSRYLVKRTGEKVFLECVQDMDHENMFWYRQDPGLGLRLIYFSYDVKMKEKGDIPEGYSVSREKKERFSLILESASTNQTSMYLCASSFLTSGGYNEQLFGPGTRLTVL.

This clone counts as medium-sized by frequency. This chain joins TRBV10-1 and TRBJ1-2. Germline CDR1 is WNHNN and CDR2 is SYGVQD (reference sequence). The CDR3 covers 11 residues. Only the protein is available. The CDR3 region is CASNKANGYTF.

This clone is classed as medium-sized by frequency. The chain combines TRBV25-1 with TRBJ2-7. The germline V gene encodes CDR1 MGHDK and CDR2 SYGVNS. CDR3 length equals 14 residues. DNA was not recorded. The CDR3 sequence: CASSQGTYHSEQYF.

Measured by frequency, this clone is medium-sized (0.01 to 0.1%). The rearrangement uses TRBV9 and TRBJ1-3. CDR1 and CDR2 from the germline V gene are SGDLS and YYNGEE. This CDR3 is built from 14 residues. Only the protein is on record. CDR3 sequence reads: CASSVRGQGNTIYF.

This clone ranks as medium-sized in terms of frequency. The J gene is TRBJ1-3, the V gene TRBV5-1; absent DNA, TCRdb's TRBD1 call cannot be checked. CDR3 length equals 16 residues. The DNA sequence is not available. Germline CDR1 is SGHRS and CDR2 is YFSETQ. The chain's CDR3 is CASSLRQGATGNTIYF.

This clone registers medium-sized by frequency. The CDR3 is CASSLGASGSPWSYNEQFF. V is TRBV7-3 and J is TRBJ2-1; the D gene TCRdb calls, TRBD2, cannot be checked with no DNA. The CDR3 has 19 amino acids. DNA is not on record. Germline loops: CDR1 SGHTA, CDR2 FQGTGA.

The chain is built from TRBV18 and TRBJ1-1. The germline V gene encodes CDR1 KGHSH and CDR2 LQKENI. This CDR3 is 17 amino acids long. No nucleotide data were recorded. CDR3 sequence: CASSPRGGRYGDTEAFF.

This clone is deemed medium-sized by its frequency. This CDR3 reads CASSALAGVSYEQYF. The rearrangement uses TRBV7-8 and TRBJ2-7; checking the TCRdb D call of TRBD2 is not possible without DNA. The CDR3 is 15 amino acids. The nucleotide record is missing. Per the germline V gene, CDR1 is SGHVS and CDR2 is FQNEAQ.

Its frequency marks this clone as medium-sized (0.01 to 0.1%). The V gene is TRBV5-1, the J gene TRBJ2-3; TCRdb outputs TRBD2, but without DNA this stays unchecked. The CDR3 runs 15 residues. Only the protein sequence is given. Germline CDR1 reads SGHRS; CDR2 reads YFSETQ. The chain's CDR3 is CASSLGDFHTDTQYF.

This clone is identified as medium-sized from frequency. The chain employs TRBV6-1 and TRBJ2-7. CDR1 MNHNS and CDR2 SASEGT come from the germline V gene. This CDR3 is built from 14 residues. There is no recorded DNA. The CDR3 is CASSHQRTQSEQYF.

Considering frequency, this clone is medium-sized. The V call is TRBV5-1, the J call TRBJ2-7; checking the TCRdb D call of TRBD2 is not possible without DNA. The V gene's germline CDR1 is SGHRS and CDR2 YFSETQ. The CDR3 loop spans 17 amino acids. Only the protein is available. The CDR3 spells CASSLASRGLAVYEQYF.